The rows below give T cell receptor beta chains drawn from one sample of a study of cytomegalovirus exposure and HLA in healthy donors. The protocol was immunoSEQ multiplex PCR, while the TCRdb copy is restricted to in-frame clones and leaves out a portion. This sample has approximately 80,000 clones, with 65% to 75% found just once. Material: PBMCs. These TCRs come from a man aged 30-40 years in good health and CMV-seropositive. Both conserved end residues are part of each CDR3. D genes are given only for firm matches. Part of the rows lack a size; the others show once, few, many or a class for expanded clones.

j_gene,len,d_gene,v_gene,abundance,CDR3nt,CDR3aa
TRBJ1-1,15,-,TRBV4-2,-,TGTGCCAGCAGCCAAGAGGCCAGGGTGAACACTGAAGCTTTCTTT,CASSQEARVNTEAFF
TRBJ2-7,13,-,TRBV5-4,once,TGTGCGACAGCCAGAGCATCTGCCTACGAGCAGTACTTC,CATARASAYEQYF
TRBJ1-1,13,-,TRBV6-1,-,TGTGCCAGCAGTGACTCGTTGAACACTGAAGCTTTCTTT,CASSDSLNTEAFF
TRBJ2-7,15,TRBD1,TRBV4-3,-,TGCGCCAGCACCGGTCTGGGGACAGGGTCCTACGAGCAGTACTTC,CASTGLGTGSYEQYF
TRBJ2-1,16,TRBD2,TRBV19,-,TGTGCCAGTAGTCCTCGGACTAGCGGGGGGCCGGGTGAGCAGTTCTTC,CASSPRTSGGPGEQFF
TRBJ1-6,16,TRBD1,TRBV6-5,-,TGTGCCAGCAGTTACAATACAGGGGGCTATAATTCACCCCTCCACTTT,CASSYNTGGYNSPLHF
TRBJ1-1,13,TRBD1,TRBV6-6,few,TGTGCCAGCAGTCCCGACAGGGTAGGTGAAGCTTTCTTT,CASSPDRVGEAFF
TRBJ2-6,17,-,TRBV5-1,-,TGCGCCAGCAGCTTTTCCGGAGCAAACTCTGGGGCCAACGTCCTGACTTTC,CASSFSGANSGANVLTF
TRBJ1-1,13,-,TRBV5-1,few,TGCGCCAGCCTGGACAGCCTGAACACTGAAGCTTTCTTT,CASLDSLNTEAFF
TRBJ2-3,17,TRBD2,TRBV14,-,TGTGCCAGCAACCAATCGACTAGCGGGGGCCTTAGGGATACGCAGTATTTT,CASNQSTSGGLRDTQYF
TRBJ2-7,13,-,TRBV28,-,TGTGCCGGCGGAATGGAGGACCGCTACGAGCAGTACTTC,CAGGMEDRYEQYF
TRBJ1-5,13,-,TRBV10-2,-,TGCGCCACCACGGAGAGGGTACGCCAGCCCCAGCATTTT,CATTERVRQPQHF
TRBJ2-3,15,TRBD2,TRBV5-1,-,TGCGCCAGCAGCCTGCTAGCGGGTGGCACAGATACGCAGTATTTT,CASSLLAGGTDTQYF
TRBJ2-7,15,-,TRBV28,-,TGTGCCAGCAGTTTGCCCATGGAGGGCCAGAACGAGCAGTACTTC,CASSLPMEGQNEQYF
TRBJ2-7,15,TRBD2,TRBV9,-,TGTGCCAGCAGCGCCACTAGCGGGAGCTCCTACGAGCAGTACTTC,CASSATSGSSYEQYF
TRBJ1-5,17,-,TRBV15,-,TGTGCCACCAGCAGCCGGAGGCAGGCCGCATTTAATCAGCCCCAGCATTTT,CATSSRRQAAFNQPQHF
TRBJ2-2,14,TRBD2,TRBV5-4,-,TGTGCCAGCACTAGGACTAGCGAGGCCGGGGAGCTGTTTTTT,CASTRTSEAGELFF
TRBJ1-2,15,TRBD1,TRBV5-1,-,TGCGCCAGCAGCTTGCAGGACAGGGGTGGCTATGGCTACACCTTC,CASSLQDRGGYGYTF
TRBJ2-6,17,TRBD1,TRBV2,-,TGTGCCAGCAGTGTCCGGCAGGGGGCGCGCGGGGCCAACGTCCTGACTTTC,CASSVRQGARGANVLTF
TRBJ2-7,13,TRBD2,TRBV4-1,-,TGCGCCAGCAGCCTGGGTGGGGGGGACGAGCAGTACTTC,CASSLGGGDEQYF
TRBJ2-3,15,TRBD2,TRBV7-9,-,TGTGCCAGCAGCCTGGGACTAGCAGGTGGAGATACGCAGTATTTT,CASSLGLAGGDTQYF
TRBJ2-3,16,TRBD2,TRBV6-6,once,TGTGCCAGCAGTGCCGGGACTAGTGTTAGCACAGATACGCAGTATTTT,CASSAGTSVSTDTQYF
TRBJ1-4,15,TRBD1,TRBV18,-,TGTGCCAGCTCACCACAGGGGGCGGTTCGAGAAAAACTGTTTTTT,CASSPQGAVREKLFF
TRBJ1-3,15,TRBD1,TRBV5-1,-,TGCGCCAGCAGCTTGGAGGGACAGGGGGTTGACACCATATATTTT,CASSLEGQGVDTIYF
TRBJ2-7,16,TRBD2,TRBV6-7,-,TGTGCCAGCAGTTACCCGGGGGGGCTACACTCCTACGAGCAGTACTTC,CASSYPGGLHSYEQYF
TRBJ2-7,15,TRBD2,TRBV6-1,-,TGTGCCAGCAGTCAAACTAGCGGGGACTCCTACGAGCAGTACTTC,CASSQTSGDSYEQYF
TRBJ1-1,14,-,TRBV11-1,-,TGTGCCAGCAGACCGGGACAAAAGAACACTGAAGCTTTCTTT,CASRPGQKNTEAFF
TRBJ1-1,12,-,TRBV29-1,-,TGCAGCGTTGTAGCAGCCAACACTGAAGCTTTCTTT,CSVVAANTEAFF
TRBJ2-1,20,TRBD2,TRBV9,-,TGTGCCAGCAGCGTCTCAGGACTAGCGGTCTCCACTAGGTCCTACAATGAGCAGTTCTTC,CASSVSGLAVSTRSYNEQFF
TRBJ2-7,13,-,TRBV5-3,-,TGTGCCAGAAGCTTGCTACCCCCCAACGAGCAGTACTTC,CARSLLPPNEQYF
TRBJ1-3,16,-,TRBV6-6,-,TGTGCCAGCAGTTACGTCGGACGTGGGAGAGGAAACACCATATATTTT,CASSYVGRGRGNTIYF
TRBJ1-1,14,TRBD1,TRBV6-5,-,TGTGCCAGCAGTAGGGACAGCCCGAACACTGAAGCTTTCTTT,CASSRDSPNTEAFF
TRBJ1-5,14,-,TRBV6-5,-,TGTGCCAGCAGTTCCCGGGATAGCAATCAGCCCCAGCATTTT,CASSSRDSNQPQHF
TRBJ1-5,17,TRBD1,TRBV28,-,TGTGCCAGCAGTACTCGGGACAGGGTGAGGAGCAATCAGCCCCAGCATTTT,CASSTRDRVRSNQPQHF
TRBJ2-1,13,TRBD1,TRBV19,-,TGTGCCAGTACCGAAGGGGGACAGGGAGAGCAGTTCTTC,CASTEGGQGEQFF